The 17 T cell receptor beta chains given below trace back to one sample, sequenced in a study of PD-L1 blockade in urothelial cancer. Only in-frame clones appear in the TCRdb table, and some are missing; sequencing was by immunoSEQ multiplex PCR. This table has about 52,000 clones, roughly 80% appearing once. The source was PBMCs, collected around atezolizumab (anti-PD-L1) treatment. These receptors all stem from a man in his sixties or seventies with urothelial cancer.

The genes are TRBV25-1 and TRBJ2-5, with D maybe TRBD1 (5 bases). The CDR3 loop spans 14 amino acids. The germline V and J ends were trimmed by 2 bases and 5 bases, with 12 bases remaining between them. Germline V gene lookup returns CDR1 MGHDK and CDR2 SYGVNS. CDR3 DNA sequence: TGTGCCAGCAGTGAAATCGTAGGGGCGGAGACCCAGTACTTC. This translates into CASSEIVGAETQYF.

The J gene is TRBJ1-1, the V gene TRBV7-2, with 8 bases matching TRBD1. V lost 1 base to trimming and J lost 3 bases; unmatched junction nucleotides: 4. The CDR3 is 15 residues long. In germline, CDR1 is SGHTA, CDR2 FQGNSA. CDR3 nucleotide sequence: TGTGCCAGCAGCTTAGATCGCAGGGGGCACACTGAAGCTTTCTTT. Encoded protein: CASSLDRRGHTEAFF.

The rearrangement links TRBV29-1 to TRBJ2-1; D might be TRBD2 (5 bases). Between the trimmed V and J ends, which lost 2 bases and 0 bases, there was a span of 14 bases. Looked up from germline, CDR1 is SQVTM and CDR2 is ANQGSEA. This CDR3 region has 16 residues. Written as DNA, the CDR3 is TGCAGCGTTGAAAAGGGAGATTCCTACTCCTACAATGAGCAGTTCTTC. Translating gives CSVEKGDSYSYNEQFF.

The V and J genes are TRBV11-2 and TRBJ2-2; tentative D call: TRBD2 (5 bases). Germline values: CDR1 SGHAT, CDR2 FQNNGV. The CDR3 is 15 residues long. V gave up 5 bases and J gave up 2 bases, with 12 bases separating them. CDR3 DNA: TGTGCCAGCAGCCATGGACTTAAAAACACCGGGGAGCTGTTTTTT. This gives the protein CASSHGLKNTGELFF. The complete variable domain, with remaining parts taken from reference TRBV11-2 and TRBJ2-2, reads EAGVAQSPRYKIIEKRQSVAFWCNPISGHATLYWYQQILGQGPKLLIQFQNNGVVDDSQLPKDRFSAERLKGVDSTLKIQPAKLEDSAVYLCASSHGLKNTGELFFGEGSRLTVL.

In the case of this clone: At one of its ends the junction is not consistent with the germline gene, which may arise from a read error. The chain joins TRBV7-7 to TRBJ1-1; D not resolved. The CDR3 consists of 15 residues. Germline V CDR1 and CDR2: SSHAT, FNYEAQ (reference sequence). Here the CDR3 DNA reads TGTGCTAGCAGCTTAGCCCGGGTAGGTAACACTGAAGCTTTCTTT. Its protein is CASSLARVGNTEAFF.

The chain has TRBV27 and TRBJ1-6; 10 bases map to TRBD1. The germline V gene has CDR1 MNHEY and CDR2 SMNVEV (reference sequence). The CDR3 covers 15 residues. The J segment lost 10 bases and the V segment lost 1 base, leaving 4 bases of the junction unmatched. CDR3 protein: CASSLLGTGVSPLHF. CDR3 nucleotides: TGTGCCAGCAGTTTATTAGGGACAGGGGTCTCACCCCTCCACTTT.

V is TRBV19 and J is TRBJ2-7; the D gene is possibly TRBD1 (6 bases). Between the trimmed V and J ends, which lost 7 bases and 6 bases, there was a span of 16 bases. CDR1 LNHDA and CDR2 SQIVND come from the germline V gene (reference sequence). There are 13 residues in the CDR3. The CDR3 here is CASNTGRGAEQYF. For the CDR3, the DNA is TGTGCCAGTAATACAGGGCGTGGTGCCGAGCAGTACTTC.

Ten or more counts support this clone. This chain joins TRBV7-8 and TRBJ2-3, with D possibly being TRBD2 (5 bases). The CDR3 loop spans 15 amino acids. Between the trimmed V and J ends, which lost 5 bases and 0 bases, there was a span of 12 bases. CDR1 and CDR2 (germline): SGHVS, FQNEAQ. The chain's CDR3 is CASSTRDRSTDTQYF. The CDR3 DNA reads TGTGCCAGCAGCACCCGGGATCGAAGCACAGATACGCAGTATTTT.

The chain couples TRBV19 to TRBJ1-1; possibly TRBD1 for D (6 bases). The V gene lost 1 base and the J gene lost 3 bases, with 12 bases spanning the gap. Germline values: CDR1 LNHDA, CDR2 SQIVND (reference sequence). CDR3 size: 15 residues. This CDR3 is CASSIGRGADTEAFF. The CDR3 DNA sequence: TGTGCCAGTAGTATAGGGCGGGGGGCTGACACTGAAGCTTTCTTT. Based on the CDR3 plus reference TRBV19 and TRBJ1-1, the full variable domain is DGGITQSPKYLFRKEGQNVTLSCEQNLNHDAMYWYRQDPGQGLRLIYYSQIVNDFQKGDIAEGYSVSREKKESFPLTVTSAQKNPTAFYLCASSIGRGADTEAFFGQGTRLTVV.

The genes are TRBV5-1 and TRBJ2-1, with 10 nucleotides matching TRBD2. After removal of 0 bases from V and 2 bases from J, the junction contained 2 bases not matched to a gene. Germline-derived CDR1 and CDR2 are SGHRS and YFSETQ. The CDR3 is made up of 16 amino acids. The CDR3 nucleotides are TGCGCCAGCAGCTTGGGACTAGCGGGTCCCTACAATGAGCAGTTCTTC. Translation gives CASSLGLAGPYNEQFF.

The chain couples TRBV5-4 to TRBJ2-2, with TRBD2 as a possible D gene (6 bases). Trimming pared 5 bases from V and 6 bases from J, leaving 17 bases between. The CDR3 is made up of 15 amino acids. Germline assignment: CDR1 SGHNT and CDR2 YYREEE (reference sequence). CDR3 nucleotides: TGTGCCAGCAGAGCCCTTGGGGGGAGATCCGGGGAGCTGTTTTTT. Residues: CASRALGGRSGELFF. Variable domain in full (rest from reference TRBV5-4 and TRBJ2-2): ETGVTQSPTHLIKTRGQQVTLRCSSQSGHNTVSWYQQALGQGPQFIFQYYREEENGRGNFPPRFSGLQFPNYSSELNVNALELDDSALYLCASRALGGRSGELFFGEGSRLTVL.

The V and J genes are TRBV6-1 and TRBJ2-1; 9 bases agree with TRBD2. V lost 3 bases and J lost 9; bases outside the gene matches: 9. The CDR3 has 15 residues. Germline V gene lookup returns CDR1 MNHNS and CDR2 SASEGT. The CDR3 coding sequence is TGTGCCAGCAGTGAGAGACTAGCGGCTCACGGTGAGCAGTTCTTC. This codes for CASSERLAAHGEQFF.

The chain carries TRBV27 and TRBJ2-2; 7 bases line up with TRBD1. CDR1 is MNHEY, CDR2 SMNVEV, per germline (reference sequence). The CDR3 covers 15 residues. After removal of 6 bases from V and 2 bases from J, the junction contained 6 bases not matched to a gene. The CDR3 loop reads CASRKDRLNTGELFF. CDR3 sequence (DNA): TGTGCCAGCAGGAAGGACAGGCTAAACACCGGGGAGCTGTTTTTT.

This clone was recorded a few times. The V gene is TRBV28, the J gene TRBJ1-2; 8 bases fit TRBD1. CDR1 MDHEN and CDR2 SYDVKM come from the germline V gene. After removal of 6 bases from V and 5 bases from J, the junction contained 5 bases not matched to a gene. The CDR3 covers 13 residues. The CDR3 region is CASRVGQAYGYTF. CDR3 nucleotide sequence: TGTGCCAGCAGGGTGGGACAGGCATATGGCTACACCTTC.

This clone has only a few counts. The chain has TRBV27 and TRBJ2-1; no clear D gene. Germline V gene lookup returns CDR1 MNHEY and CDR2 SMNVEV (reference sequence). Trimming cost V 5 bases and J 7 bases, with 6 bases left between them. The CDR3 sequence is 11 residues long. CDR3 sequence: CASSLYNEQFF. CDR3 bases: TGTGCCAGCAGTCTCTATAATGAGCAGTTCTTC.

The chain combines TRBV19 with TRBJ1-6; unclear D gene. Between the trimmed V and J ends, which lost 2 bases and 10 bases, there was a span of 6 bases. The germline V gene has CDR1 LNHDA and CDR2 SQIVND (reference sequence). The CDR3 contains 12 residues. The CDR3 nucleotides are TGTGCCAGTAGTATATTCGGGTCACCCCTCCACTTT. This translates into CASSIFGSPLHF.

The chain is built from TRBV4-1 and TRBJ2-5; 8 nucleotides match TRBD2. In germline, CDR1 is MGHRA, CDR2 YSYEKL. This CDR3 spans 16 amino acids. V trimming: 0 bases; J trimming: 4 bases; junction bases outside the gene matches: 7. DNA of the CDR3: TGCGCCAGCAGCCAAGACATAGCGGGGATCGTAGAGACCCAGTACTTC. The encoded protein is CASSQDIAGIVETQYF.